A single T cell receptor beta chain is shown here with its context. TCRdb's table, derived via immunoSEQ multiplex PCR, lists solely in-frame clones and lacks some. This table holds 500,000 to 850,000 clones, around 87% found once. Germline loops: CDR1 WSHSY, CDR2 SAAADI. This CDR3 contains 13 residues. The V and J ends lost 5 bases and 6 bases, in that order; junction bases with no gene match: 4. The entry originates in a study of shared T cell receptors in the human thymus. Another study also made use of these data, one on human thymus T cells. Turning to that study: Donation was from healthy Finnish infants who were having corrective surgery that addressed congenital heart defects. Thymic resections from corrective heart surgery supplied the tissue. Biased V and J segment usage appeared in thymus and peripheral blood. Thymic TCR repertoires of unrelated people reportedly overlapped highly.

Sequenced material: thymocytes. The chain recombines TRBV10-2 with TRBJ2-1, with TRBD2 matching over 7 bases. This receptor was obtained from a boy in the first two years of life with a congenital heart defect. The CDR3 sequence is CASSPPGGNEQFF. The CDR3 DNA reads TGCGCCAGCAGTCCGCCGGGGGGCAATGAGCAGTTCTTC.